The clone carrying this T cell receptor beta chain is a singleton in its sample. As processed by the authors: Estimation of nucleated cell counts relied on the amplification of reference gene primers. TCRdb's copy holds only in-frame clones and misses some; the assay was immunoSEQ multiplex PCR. Clone size and V and J calls were adopted from that table, with D and trimming inferred from the DNA. The data show 130,000 to 150,000 clones, with about nine tenths seen just once and approximately 6.1% held by the top ten. The germline V and J ends were trimmed by 0 bases and 6 bases, with 12 bases remaining between them. Per germline, CDR1 SGHVS and CDR2 FNYEAQ. CDR3 size: 15 residues. This sample is drawn from a study of blood T cell repertoires in COVID-19. On the study more broadly: The United States, Italy and Spain provided the acute and convalescent COVID-19 samples. T cells, B-cell-depleted T cells, or PBMCs supplied cDNA or gDNA.

The sample taken for sequencing was peripheral blood. The genes are TRBV7-6 and TRBJ2-1, with D uncertain. This receptor was identified in a man aged 80 or over with acute or convalescent COVID-19. Here the CDR3 reads CASSLAPEAVNEQFF. The CDR3 nucleotides read TGTGCCAGCAGCTTAGCTCCAGAGGCCGTCAATGAGCAGTTCTTC.